The T cell receptor beta chain described here comes from a study of Ad26.COV2.S vaccination and SARS-CoV-2 variants. Study-level results: Breadth, reportedly substantial, characterized the spike-specific CD8+ and CD4+ T cell responses after vaccination. Estimates derived from TCR breadth and depth analyses may have underestimated total T cell responses. People who got the vaccine or the placebo had similar non-spike TCR breadth.

Here immunoSEQ multiplex PCR was the method, and the copy in TCRdb shows in-frame clones only, minus some. The table shows some 190,000 clones, with roughly 87% occurring only once. The V and J ends lost 4 bases and 7 bases respectively, with 14 bases between them. Germline V gene data show CDR1 as LGHDT and CDR2 as YNNKEL (reference sequence). CDR3 length equals 15 residues. A word on this clone: The antigen remains unidentified.

This TCR came from a human donor who had recovered from COVID-19. V is TRBV3-1 (or the pseudogene TRBV3-2) and J is TRBJ1-6; D may be TRBD1 (5 bases). Sequencing used peripheral blood, obtained after recovery from COVID-19. The CDR3 spells CASSRSQDGNSPLHF. CDR3 bases: TGTGCCAGCAGCCGATCACAGGATGGGAATTCACCCCTCCACTTT.